This T cell receptor beta chain was obtained from a study of blood T cells in healthy people across ages. Through a sample-barcoded 5' primer and a J-beta primer mix, a second PCR was run for roughly 6 to 11 cycles. A single record per CDR3 protein comes from TCRdb applying MiXCR to the 5' RACE reads. In the table there are roughly 800,000 distinct CDR3 sequences, under 30% of which are singletons. Study-wide results and limits: TCR beta diversity per million T cells fell roughly linearly with age.

Turning to this clonotype: Its antigen remains unknown.

Separately, the same data were catalogued under a study of T cells of mothers and their children. That investigation notes: Study donors consisted of three healthy Caucasian mothers and their six children. For each mother, over 9 million TCR beta CDR3 reads were obtained, and for each child, 2.5 million to 3 million. The authors identified no persistent microchimeric T cell clones.

Sequencing used blood. The sequence derives from a boy between 10 and 17 years old in good health.

Written as DNA, the CDR3 is TGTGCCAGCAGCCTGACCTGGGGGAGGAGTACAGATACGCAGTATTTT. Amino acid sequence: CASSLTWGRSTDTQYF. The genes are TRBV11-2 and TRBJ2-3, with D possibly TRBD2 on 6 matching bases. Trimming cost V 5 bases and J 3 bases, with 18 bases left between them. The CDR3 sequence is 16 residues long. Germline V CDR1 and CDR2: SGHAT, FQNNGV.